This T cell receptor (beta chain) was retrieved from a study of glioma-infiltrating T cells after dendritic cell vaccination. Study as a whole: Glioblastoma patients came from Phase I and II dendritic cell vaccination trials. Autologous tumor lysate-pulsed dendritic cell vaccination was given between about 2002 and 2013.

PBMC were collected before vaccination, two weeks after the third vaccination, and at progression. Trimming cost V 4 bases and J 6 bases, with 14 bases left between them. From germline, CDR1 is MNHEY and CDR2 SMNVEV (reference sequence). CDR3 length: 14 amino acids. This clone has a single count. Up to about 2 ug genomic DNA was used for TCRB CDR3 amplification. Sequencing was performed with immunoSEQ multiplex PCR; in TCRdb, only in-frame clones are kept and a portion is missing. The sample lists about 49,000 clones, over 75% occurring once. This clonotype was sampled from a human donor with glioblastoma. The chain is built from TRBV27 and TRBJ2-3, with TRBD1 as a possible D gene (5 bases). Sequenced material: blood, taken before dendritic cell vaccination. CDR3 sequence reads: CASSYRTPRDTQYF. CDR3 DNA: TGTGCCAGCAGTTATAGGACACCCCGTGATACGCAGTATTTT.